The 6 T cell receptor beta chains listed next were all sequenced from one sample in a study of shared clonotypes between healthy human individuals. Sequencing used immunoSEQ multiplex PCR; TCRdb keeps in-frame clones, though not all of them. The repertoire holds millions of clones, roughly 94% seen once, with about 0.13% in the top ten. The sequencing input was naive CD4+ T cells sorted from blood. The subset: CD45RA+ positively selected. The source of these receptors is a man aged 18 to 30 in good health.

This CDR3 is CASSRLRGAYEQYF. CDR3 nucleotides: TGCGCCAGCAGCCGCCTCCGGGGAGCCTACGAGCAGTACTTC. The rearrangement uses TRBV4-3 and TRBJ2-7; a possible D gene is TRBD2 (5 bases). Germline V gives CDR1 LGHNA, CDR2 YSLEER. The V and J ends lost 4 bases and 2 bases respectively, with 12 bases between them. This CDR3 has 14 residues.

This chain connects TRBV28 to TRBJ1-5, with 8 bases fitting TRBD1. The CDR3 sequence is 18 residues long. The V gene end was trimmed by 1 base and the J gene end by 3 bases; junction bases not matched to a gene: 11. CDR1 is MDHEN and CDR2 is SYDVKM in the germline V gene. CDR3 coding DNA: TGTGCCAGCAGTTTATCTTGGACAGGGTTTTCCCACAATCAGCCCCAGCATTTT. Amino acid sequence: CASSLSWTGFSHNQPQHF.

This clone was found once. The sample holds other DNA sequences that translate to the same CDR3. The chain joins TRBV5-6 to TRBJ2-1; no definite D call. Trimming took 4 bases from V and 9 from J, leaving 11 bases between them. This CDR3 has 12 amino acids. Germline V gene sequence: CDR1 SGHDT, CDR2 YYEEEE. The CDR3 loop reads CASSLTSFEQFF. The DNA of the CDR3 is TGTGCCAGCAGCCTCACGAGTTTTGAGCAGTTCTTC.

This clone appeared a single time. The chain carries TRBV27 and TRBJ1-2; possibly TRBD1 for D (5 bases). Trimming cost V 5 bases and J 8 bases, with 15 bases left between them. This CDR3 has 13 residues. Germline values: CDR1 MNHEY, CDR2 SMNVEV (reference sequence). CDR3 DNA: TGTGCCAGCAGTGCAAGACAGAGCTGGGGCTACACCTTC. Protein product: CASSARQSWGYTF.

The genes are TRBV28 and TRBJ2-5; TRBD1 might be the D (5 bases). CDR1 is MDHEN, CDR2 SYDVKM, per germline. Trimming left V 4 bases short and J 0 bases short, with 15 bases between. The CDR3 runs 16 residues. DNA for the CDR3: TGTGCCAGCAGTTCCTTAGGGGTAGGGTACCAAGAGACCCAGTACTTC. Its protein product is CASSSLGVGYQETQYF. Drawing the rest from reference TRBV28 and TRBJ2-5, the complete variable domain is DVKVTQSSRYLVKRTGEKVFLECVQDMDHENMFWYRQDPGLGLRLIYFSYDVKMKEKGDIPEGYSVSREKKERFSLILESASTNQTSMYLCASSSLGVGYQETQYFGPGTRLLVL.

V is TRBV6-5 and J is TRBJ2-7; 8 nucleotides align to TRBD2. The CDR3 has 14 amino acids. Unmatched junction bases numbered 4, after V lost 6 bases and J lost 0 bases. Germline V gene lookup returns CDR1 MNHEY and CDR2 SVGAGI. DNA for the CDR3: TGTGCCAGCAGCCGTAGCGGGAACTCCTACGAGCAGTACTTC. This gives the protein CASSRSGNSYEQYF.